This TCR beta chain appears in the sequencing data of a study of post-analysis software for immune sequencing data. Study context: Recorded disease courses covered relapsing-remitting, secondary progressive and progressive-relapsing multiple sclerosis. Some patients had no subtype annotation.

A note on this clonotype: What it binds is unknown.

Study-wide results and limits: TRBV5-6, TRBV5-1 and TRBV20-1 were among four or five TRBV segments more frequent in patients than controls.

Prepared TCR beta cDNA libraries contained unique molecular identifiers. TCRdb processed the PCR reads anew with MiXCR; each CDR3 protein has one entry. The sample includes 650,000 to 850,000 distinct CDR3 sequences, just over 45% of them seen just once. V was pared by 0 bases and J by 6 bases, with 9 bases of the junction left unmatched. This CDR3 has 16 residues. Germline V gives CDR1 SEHNR, CDR2 FQNEAQ (reference sequence). The sequencing input was blood. V and J are TRBV7-9 and TRBJ1-1, with 8 positions matching TRBD1. The sequence came from a girl between 10 and 17 years old with multiple sclerosis. CDR3 in DNA: TGTGCCAGCAGCTTAGCGGCGCCAGGGGGCACATCTGAAGCTTTCTTT. Amino acids: CASSLAAPGGTSEAFF.